One and the same sample provided the 9 T cell receptor beta chains below, sequenced in a study of blood T cell repertoires in COVID-19. Here immunoSEQ multiplex PCR was the method, and the copy in TCRdb shows in-frame clones only, minus some. The sample consists of 81,000 or so clones, about 88% of them appearing once. The sequenced sample was peripheral blood. The receptors here all came from a man between 65 and 85 years old with active or convalescent COVID-19.

Here the CDR3 DNA reads TGCAGTGCTAGAACAGGGTATGGCTACACCTTC. Its translation is CSARTGYGYTF. The gene calls are TRBV20-1 and TRBJ1-2, with a possible D match to TRBD1 (6 bases). The CDR3 extends over 11 amino acids. Trimming removed 2 bases from V and 5 bases from J, with 6 bases in between. Germline CDR1 DFQATT, CDR2 SNEGSKA (reference sequence).

The chain employs TRBV9 and TRBJ1-3, with D perhaps matching TRBD1 (6 bases). Germline V CDR1 and CDR2: SGDLS, YYNGEE. There are 13 residues in the CDR3. The V gene lost 7 bases and the J gene lost 3 bases, with 11 bases spanning the gap. Written as DNA, the CDR3 is TGTGCCAGCGGCCAGGGGAGTGGAAACACCATATATTTT. Protein sequence: CASGQGSGNTIYF.

The V gene is TRBV19, the J gene TRBJ2-2; D is possibly TRBD1 (6 bases). The length of the CDR3 is 14 residues. With 9 bases removed from V and 7 bases from J, the gap between germline ends came to 18 bases. The germline V gene has CDR1 LNHDA and CDR2 SQIVND (reference sequence). The chain's CDR3 is CASSGWGRNGELFF. The DNA for the CDR3 is TGTGCCAGCAGTGGTTGGGGGCGCAACGGGGAGCTGTTTTTT.

CDR3 sequence reads: CARSLNRKGHYLYGYTF. CDR3 nucleotides: TGTGCCAGAAGCCTAAACCGAAAAGGTCACTACCTCTATGGCTACACCTTC. V and J are TRBV5-3 and TRBJ1-2; D uncertain. TRBV5-3 carries the ORF label, with uncertain function. The CDR3 consists of 17 residues. V was clipped by 4 bases and J by 4 bases, with 23 bases between them.

The chain links TRBV29-1 to TRBJ1-1, with D maybe TRBD1 (6 bases). Trimming took 6 bases from V and 6 from J, leaving 17 bases between them. This CDR3 contains 13 residues. Per the germline V gene, CDR1 is SQVTM and CDR2 is ANQGSEA. This chain's CDR3 is CSVRGARVAEAFF. The CDR3 coding sequence is TGCAGCGTGCGGGGGGCTCGTGTCGCTGAAGCTTTCTTT.

The rearrangement links TRBV28 to TRBJ1-3; D unresolved. The germline V and J ends were trimmed by 8 bases and 4 bases, with 18 bases remaining between them. CDR1 and CDR2 (germline): MDHEN, SYDVKM. The CDR3 spans 15 residues. For the CDR3, the DNA is TGTGCCAGCGGACCGGACCGGCGGGGAGGAAACACCATATATTTT. Protein sequence: CASGPDRRGGNTIYF.

V and J are TRBV10-3 and TRBJ1-1, with D unresolved. V lost 0 bases to trimming and J lost 6 bases, with 11 bases between them. Per the germline V gene, CDR1 is ENHRY and CDR2 is SYGVKD. This CDR3 comprises 14 residues. This CDR3 is CAISESRGPAEAFF. In nucleotides, the CDR3 is TGTGCCATCAGTGAGTCGAGAGGGCCAGCTGAAGCTTTCTTT.

The genes are TRBV5-4 and TRBJ2-1; 12 positions agree with TRBD2. The length of the CDR3 is 14 residues. Trimming removed 0 bases from V and 14 bases from J; junction bases left unmatched: 6. Germline V gene sequence: CDR1 SGHNT, CDR2 YYREEE (reference sequence). As DNA, the CDR3 is TGTGCCAGCAGCTTGGCGGGCCTAGCGGGGGGGGAGTTCTTC. Its translation: CASSLAGLAGGEFF.

J is TRBJ2-7 and V is TRBV6-5; 9 nucleotides line up with TRBD1. The CDR3 loop spans 14 amino acids. From germline, CDR1 is MNHEY and CDR2 SVGAGI. Unmatched junction bases numbered 8, after V lost 8 bases and J lost 3 bases. Written as DNA, the CDR3 is TGTGCCAGCCGTAGGGGGACAGGGATCTACGAGCAGTACTTC. Amino acids: CASRRGTGIYEQYF.